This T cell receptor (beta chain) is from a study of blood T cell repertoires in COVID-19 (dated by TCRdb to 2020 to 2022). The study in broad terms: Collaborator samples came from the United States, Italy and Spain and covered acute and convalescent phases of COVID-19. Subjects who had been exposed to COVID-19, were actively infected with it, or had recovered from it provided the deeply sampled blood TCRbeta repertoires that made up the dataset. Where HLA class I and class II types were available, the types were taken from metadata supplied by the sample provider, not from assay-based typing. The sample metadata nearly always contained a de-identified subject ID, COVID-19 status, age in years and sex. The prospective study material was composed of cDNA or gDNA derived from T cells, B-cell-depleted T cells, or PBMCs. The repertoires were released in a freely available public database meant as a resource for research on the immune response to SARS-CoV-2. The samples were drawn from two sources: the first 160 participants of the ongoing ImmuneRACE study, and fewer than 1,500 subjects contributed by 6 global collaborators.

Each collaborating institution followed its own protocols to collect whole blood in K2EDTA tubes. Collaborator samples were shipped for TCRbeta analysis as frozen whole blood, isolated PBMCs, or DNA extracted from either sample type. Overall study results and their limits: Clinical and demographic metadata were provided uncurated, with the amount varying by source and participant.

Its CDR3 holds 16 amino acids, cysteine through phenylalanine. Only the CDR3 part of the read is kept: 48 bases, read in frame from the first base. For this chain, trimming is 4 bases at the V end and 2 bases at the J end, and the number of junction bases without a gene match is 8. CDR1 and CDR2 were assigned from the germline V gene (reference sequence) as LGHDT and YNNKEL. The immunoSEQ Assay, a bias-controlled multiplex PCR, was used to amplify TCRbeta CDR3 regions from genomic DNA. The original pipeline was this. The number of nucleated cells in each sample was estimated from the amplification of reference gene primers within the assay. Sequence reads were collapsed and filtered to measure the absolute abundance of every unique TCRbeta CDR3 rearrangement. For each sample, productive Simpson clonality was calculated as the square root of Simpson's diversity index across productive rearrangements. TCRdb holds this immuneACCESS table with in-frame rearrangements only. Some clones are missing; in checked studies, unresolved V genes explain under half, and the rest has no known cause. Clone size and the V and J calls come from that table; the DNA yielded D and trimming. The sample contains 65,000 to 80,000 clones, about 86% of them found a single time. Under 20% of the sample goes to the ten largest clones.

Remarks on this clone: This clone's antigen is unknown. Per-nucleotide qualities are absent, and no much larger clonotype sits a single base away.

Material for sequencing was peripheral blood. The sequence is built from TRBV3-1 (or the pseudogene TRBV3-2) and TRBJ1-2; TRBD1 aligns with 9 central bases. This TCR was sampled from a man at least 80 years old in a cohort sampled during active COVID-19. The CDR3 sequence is CASSPRPGTGNYGYTF. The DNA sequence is TGTGCCAGCAGCCCCCGTCCCGGGACAGGGAACTATGGCTACACCTTC.